The clone carrying this T cell receptor beta chain was detected ten times or more. The sample belongs to a study of response to subunit inactivated influenza vaccine. TCRdb processed the RT-PCR reads anew with MiXCR; each CDR3 protein has one entry. The table shows around 600,000 distinct CDR3 sequences, with approximately 11% occurring only once. This CDR3 is 15 amino acids long. Per the germline V gene, CDR1 is LGHDT and CDR2 is YNNKEL (reference sequence). The germline V and J ends were trimmed by 4 bases and 0 bases, with 10 bases remaining between them. These same data were also listed under a study on T cells expressing NK-cell markers. That work contributes: 5'RACE template switching built TCR beta cDNA with unique molecular identifiers.

The chain recombines TRBV3-1 with TRBJ2-4, with D possibly matching TRBD1 (6 bases). This specimen was PBMCs from blood, taken on the day of vaccination. The receptor's source is a man aged 45 to 65 who received an inactivated influenza vaccine. The CDR3 bases are TGTGCCAGCAGCCTAGGGACACTAGCCAAAAACATTCAGTACTTC. Translating it yields CASSLGTLAKNIQYF.